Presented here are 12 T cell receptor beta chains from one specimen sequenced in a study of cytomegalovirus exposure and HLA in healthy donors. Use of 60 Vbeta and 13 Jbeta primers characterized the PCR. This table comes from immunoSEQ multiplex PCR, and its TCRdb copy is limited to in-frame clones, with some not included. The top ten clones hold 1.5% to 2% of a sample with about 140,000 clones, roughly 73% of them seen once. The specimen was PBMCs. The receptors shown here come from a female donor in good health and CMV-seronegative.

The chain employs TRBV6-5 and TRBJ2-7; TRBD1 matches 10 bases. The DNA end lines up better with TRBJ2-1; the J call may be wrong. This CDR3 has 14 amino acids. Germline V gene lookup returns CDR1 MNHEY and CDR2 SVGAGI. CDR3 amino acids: CASRHGTGVNEQFF. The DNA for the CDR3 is TGTGCCAGCAGACACGGGACAGGGGTCAATGAGCAGTTCTTC.

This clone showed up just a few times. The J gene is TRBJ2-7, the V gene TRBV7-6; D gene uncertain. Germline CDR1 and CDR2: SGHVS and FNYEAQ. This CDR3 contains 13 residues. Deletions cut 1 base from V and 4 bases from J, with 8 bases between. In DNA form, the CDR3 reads TGTGCCAGCAGCTTAGTTGTGAGATACGAGCAGTACTTC. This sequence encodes CASSLVVRYEQYF.

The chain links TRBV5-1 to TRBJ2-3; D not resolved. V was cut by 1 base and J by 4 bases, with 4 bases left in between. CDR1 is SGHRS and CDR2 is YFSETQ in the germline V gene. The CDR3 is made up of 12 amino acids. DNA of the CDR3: TGCGCCAGCAGCTTGCGGGCAGATACGCAGTATTTT. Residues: CASSLRADTQYF.

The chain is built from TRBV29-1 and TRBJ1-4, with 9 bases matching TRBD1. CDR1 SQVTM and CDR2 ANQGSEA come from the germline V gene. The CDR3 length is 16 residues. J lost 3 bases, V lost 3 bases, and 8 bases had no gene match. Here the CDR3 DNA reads TGCAGCGTTGAGGGAACAGGGGGCCCTGCTAATGAAAAACTGTTTTTT. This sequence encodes CSVEGTGGPANEKLFF.

CDR3 in DNA: TGTGCCAGCAGCTTAGTCCCCCAGGCGGGGACTCTCTCCTACAATGAGCAGTTCTTC. It encodes CASSLVPQAGTLSYNEQFF. The chain recombines TRBV7-6 with TRBJ2-1, with D maybe TRBD2 (6 bases). CDR3 size: 19 residues. V was clipped by 1 base and J by 0 bases, with 19 bases between them. Per germline, CDR1 SGHVS and CDR2 FNYEAQ. The full variable domain, rest sourced from reference TRBV7-6 and TRBJ2-1, is GAGVSQSPRYKVTKRGQDVALRCDPISGHVSLYWYRQALGQGPEFLTYFNYEAQQDKSGLPNDRFSAERPEGSISTLTIQRTEQRDSAMYRCASSLVPQAGTLSYNEQFFGPGTRLTVL.

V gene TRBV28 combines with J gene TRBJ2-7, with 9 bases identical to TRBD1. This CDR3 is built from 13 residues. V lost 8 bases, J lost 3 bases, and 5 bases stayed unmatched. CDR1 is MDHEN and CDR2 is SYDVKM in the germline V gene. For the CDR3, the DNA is TGTGCCAGCCGGGGACAGGGAGGCTACGAGCAGTACTTC. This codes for CASRGQGGYEQYF.

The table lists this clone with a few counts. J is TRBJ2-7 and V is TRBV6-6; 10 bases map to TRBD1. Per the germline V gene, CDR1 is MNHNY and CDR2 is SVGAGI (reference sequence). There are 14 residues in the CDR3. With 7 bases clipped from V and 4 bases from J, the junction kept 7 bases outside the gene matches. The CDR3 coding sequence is TGTGCCAGCACCTACGGACAGGGGGGATACGAGCAGTACTTC. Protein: CASTYGQGGYEQYF.

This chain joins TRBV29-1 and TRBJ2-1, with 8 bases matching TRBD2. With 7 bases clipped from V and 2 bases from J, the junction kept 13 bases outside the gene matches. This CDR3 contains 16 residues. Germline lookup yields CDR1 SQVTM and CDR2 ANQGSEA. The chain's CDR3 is CSGAPDGGEAYNEQFF. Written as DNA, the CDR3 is TGCAGCGGCGCGCCGGACGGGGGGGAGGCCTACAATGAGCAGTTCTTC.

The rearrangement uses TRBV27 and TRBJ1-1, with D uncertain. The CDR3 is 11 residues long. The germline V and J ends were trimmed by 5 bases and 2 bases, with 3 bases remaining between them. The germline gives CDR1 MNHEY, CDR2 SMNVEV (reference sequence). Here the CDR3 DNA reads TGTGCCAGCAGTCTAAACACTGAAGCTTTCTTT. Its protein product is CASSLNTEAFF.

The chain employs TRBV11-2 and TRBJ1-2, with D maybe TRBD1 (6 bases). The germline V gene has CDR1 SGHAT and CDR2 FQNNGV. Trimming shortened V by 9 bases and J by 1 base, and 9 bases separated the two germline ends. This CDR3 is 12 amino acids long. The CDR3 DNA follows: TGTGCCAGTTCAGGGGTTAACTATGGCTACACCTTC. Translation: CASSGVNYGYTF.

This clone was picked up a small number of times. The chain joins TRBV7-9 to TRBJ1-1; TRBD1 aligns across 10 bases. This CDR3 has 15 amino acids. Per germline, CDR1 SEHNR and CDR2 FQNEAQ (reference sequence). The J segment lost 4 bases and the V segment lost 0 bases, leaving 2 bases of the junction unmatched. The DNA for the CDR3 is TGTGCCAGCAGCTTAGCTCGACAGGGGGCCACTGAAGCTTTCTTT. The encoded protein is CASSLARQGATEAFF. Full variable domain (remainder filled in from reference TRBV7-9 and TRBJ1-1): DTGVSQNPRHKITKRGQNVTFRCDPISEHNRLYWYRQTLGQGPEFLTYFQNEAQLEKSRLLSDRFSAERPKGSFSTLEIQRTEQGDSAMYLCASSLARQGATEAFFGQGTRLTVV.

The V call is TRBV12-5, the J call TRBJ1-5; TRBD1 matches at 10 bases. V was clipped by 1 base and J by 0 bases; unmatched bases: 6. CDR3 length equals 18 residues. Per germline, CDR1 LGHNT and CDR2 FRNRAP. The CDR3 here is CASGLGTGGRSSNQPQHF. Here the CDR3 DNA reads TGTGCTAGTGGTTTGGGGACAGGGGGTCGGTCTAGCAATCAGCCCCAGCATTTT.